This is a list of T cell receptor beta chains from one sample in a study of OX40 agonist ivuxolimab in advanced cancers. Sequenced by immunoSEQ multiplex PCR; TCRdb stores in-frame clones only, minus some. This sample carries more than 80,000 clones, less than 95% of them seen once, and the ten largest clones take about 1.6%. The sample here was CD4+ or CD8+ T cells sorted from blood, taken in a trial of the OX40 agonist ivuxolimab. Every receptor here comes from an adult with an advanced solid tumor such as melanoma, head and neck, liver or kidney cancer. Both conserved end residues are part of each CDR3. The D gene is left open where the match is weak. Where a row states a size, it is once, few, many or the class of an expanded clone; other rows omit it.

TRBV11-3	13	.	TRBJ1-5	TRBD1	TGTGCCAGCAGGTCAGGGGGCCATAATCCCCAGCATTTT	CASRSGGHNPQHF
TRBV6-5	11	few	TRBJ1-1	.	TGTGCCAGCAGTTACCGAAATGAAGCTTTCTTT	CASSYRNEAFF
TRBV19	14	once	TRBJ2-4	TRBD1	TGTGCCAGTACCCCAGGGGGCGGCAAAAACATTCAGTACTTC	CASTPGGGKNIQYF
TRBV7-9	16	.	TRBJ2-3	.	TGTGCCAGCAGCTTAGGGCCGGGAAAGGTCACAGATACGCAGTATTTT	CASSLGPGKVTDTQYF
TRBV6-1	11	few	TRBJ1-1	TRBD1	TGTGCCAGCAGGCGGACAGGGTTCGCTTTCTTT	CASRRTGFAFF
TRBV30	13	.	TRBJ1-1	.	TGTGCCTGGAGTGTAGGGGGGTCCACTGAAGCTTTCTTT	CAWSVGGSTEAFF
TRBV28	12	once	TRBJ2-7	.	TGTGCCATCCAGGGAATACCCTACGAGCAGTACTTC	CAIQGIPYEQYF
TRBV10-1	13	.	TRBJ2-7	.	TGCGCCAGCAGTGCTAACGTGGTCTACGAGCAGTACTTC	CASSANVVYEQYF
TRBV29-1	10	.	TRBJ2-5	.	TGCAGCGGGACCCAAGAGACCCAGTACTTC	CSGTQETQYF
TRBV20-1	10	.	TRBJ2-5	.	TGCAGTGCTAGAGAGGAGACCCAGTACTTC	CSAREETQYF
TRBV6-1	14	once	TRBJ2-2	TRBD1	TGTGCCAGCCTAAGCACAGGGGAGTCCGGGGAGCTGTTTTTT	CASLSTGESGELFF
TRBV14	14	.	TRBJ2-5	TRBD1	TGTGCCAGCAGCCAACTCGACAGGGACGAGACCCAGTACTTC	CASSQLDRDETQYF
TRBV28	18	few	TRBJ1-5	.	TGTGCCAGCAGTTTATCCAGGGGCGAGTTCTATAGCAATCAGCCCCAGCATTTT	CASSLSRGEFYSNQPQHF